These 8 T cell receptor beta chains came from one sample sequenced in a study of blood T cell repertoires in COVID-19. The assay was immunoSEQ multiplex PCR, and TCRdb's table has in-frame clones only and misses some. The sample has over 30,000 clones, about 86% seen once. The sample was peripheral blood. The source is a woman aged 65 to 85 with active COVID-19.

The chain joins TRBV9 to TRBJ2-3, with a weak D call TRBD2 (6 bases). V gave up 3 bases and J gave up 2 bases, with 10 bases separating them. The CDR3 has 14 amino acids. Germline assignment: CDR1 SGDLS and CDR2 YYNGEE. The CDR3 sequence: CASSERGATDTQYF. The CDR3 DNA reads as TGTGCCAGCAGCGAACGCGGGGCCACAGATACGCAGTATTTT.

This chain links TRBV5-1 with TRBJ2-5; 11 nucleotides align to TRBD2. With V trimmed by 8 bases and J by 7 bases, 10 bases remained unmatched. This CDR3 has 14 amino acids. Germline CDR1 reads SGHRS; CDR2 reads YFSETQ. The CDR3, as DNA: TGCGCCAGTTCACGAACTAGCGGGGGAGCGACCCAGTACTTC. It yields the protein CASSRTSGGATQYF.

V and J are TRBV7-9 and TRBJ1-5; maybe TRBD1 (6 bases). Germline-derived CDR1 and CDR2 are SEHNR and FQNEAQ (reference sequence). V was pared by 5 bases and J by 0 bases, with 11 bases between. The CDR3 contains 15 residues. Here the CDR3 reads CASSPGQISNQPQHF. Here the CDR3 DNA reads TGTGCCAGCAGCCCCGGACAGATTAGCAATCAGCCCCAGCATTTT. The full variable domain, its missing parts supplied by reference TRBV7-9 and TRBJ1-5, is DTGVSQNPRHKITKRGQNVTFRCDPISEHNRLYWYRQTLGQGPEFLTYFQNEAQLEKSRLLSDRFSAERPKGSFSTLEIQRTEQGDSAMYLCASSPGQISNQPQHFGDGTRLSIL.

The chain carries TRBV30 and TRBJ1-2; a weak D match, TRBD1 (6 bases). V dropped 0 bases and J dropped 4 bases, with 15 bases sitting between them. The CDR3 loop spans 15 amino acids. Germline CDR1 GTSNPN, CDR2 SVGIG (reference sequence). CDR3 DNA: TGTGCCTGGAGTGTACCCGGGACACCCGCCTATGGCTACACCTTC. It translates to CAWSVPGTPAYGYTF.

The chain is built from TRBV20-1 and TRBJ2-1; D is possibly TRBD2 (7 bases). The CDR3 runs to 11 residues. V was pared by 2 bases and J by 13 bases, with 12 bases between. CDR1 is DFQATT, CDR2 SNEGSKA, per germline (reference sequence). DNA of the CDR3: TGCAGTGCTAGATCAAGGGGGGGCCAGTTCTTC. Translating gives CSARSRGGQFF.

The sample holds one count of this clone. The chain employs TRBV30 and TRBJ2-7; D perhaps matches TRBD2 (6 bases). The CDR3 spans 18 residues. Germline assignment: CDR1 GTSNPN and CDR2 SVGIG (reference sequence). Trimming shortened V by 0 bases and J by 5 bases, and 26 bases separated the two germline ends. The CDR3 DNA reads TGTGCCTGGAGTGTCAACGGCCTGGGTGGCGGGAACCGTAACGAGCAGTACTTC. It is translated as CAWSVNGLGGGNRNEQYF.

This clone was seen once. At one boundary the junction diverges from the germline segment, which might be a read error. This sample also contains other DNA sequences that code for the same CDR3. This chain connects TRBV7-3 to TRBJ2-2, with 8 bases matching TRBD2. This CDR3 has 15 residues. Germline-derived CDR1 and CDR2 are SGHTA and FQGTGA. The CDR3 region is CASKVDGTRSRELFF. The DNA for the CDR3 is TGTGCCAGCAAGGTGGATGGGACTAGGAGTCGGGAGTTGTTTTTT.

This chain connects TRBV3-1 (or the pseudogene TRBV3-2) to TRBJ2-7, with TRBD1 identical over 8 bases. This CDR3 is built from 15 residues. Germline assignment: CDR1 LGHDT and CDR2 YNNKEL (reference sequence). V gave up 0 bases and J gave up 4 bases; unmatched junction bases: 5. The CDR3 loop is CASSQDPQGAYEQYF. The CDR3 DNA reads as TGTGCCAGCAGCCAAGATCCCCAGGGGGCGTACGAGCAGTACTTC.